Shown below are 2 T cell receptor beta chains from a single sample sequenced in a study of early T cells in non-severe SARS-CoV-2 infection. In TCRdb, the 5' RACE reads were re-called with MiXCR into one record per CDR3 protein. Here the sample spans 75,000 or so distinct CDR3 sequences, about an eighth being singletons. Specimen: whole blood, collected at baseline. All receptors come from an adult who was a healthcare worker with PCR-confirmed SARS-CoV-2 infection or an uninfected control (not recorded which).

In the case of this clonotype: This sequence may be a read error, since a much larger clone differs from it by one base. This chain uses TRBV27 with TRBJ2-3; no clear D. This CDR3 comprises 14 residues. The germline V gene encodes CDR1 MNHEY and CDR2 SMNVEV (reference sequence). The CDR3 is CANSLLLATDTQYF. CDR3 DNA: TGTGCCAACAGTTTACTATTGGCCACAGATACGCAGTATTTT.

The chain recombines TRBV7-2 with TRBJ1-3; 7 nucleotides agree with TRBD1. The CDR3 consists of 14 residues. Germline CDR1 and CDR2: SGHTA and FQGNSA. The ends lost 4 bases at V and 3 bases at J; junction bases unmatched: 3. The CDR3 spells CASSSTGFGNTIYF. The DNA of the CDR3 is TGTGCCAGCAGCTCGACAGGGTTTGGAAACACCATATATTTT.